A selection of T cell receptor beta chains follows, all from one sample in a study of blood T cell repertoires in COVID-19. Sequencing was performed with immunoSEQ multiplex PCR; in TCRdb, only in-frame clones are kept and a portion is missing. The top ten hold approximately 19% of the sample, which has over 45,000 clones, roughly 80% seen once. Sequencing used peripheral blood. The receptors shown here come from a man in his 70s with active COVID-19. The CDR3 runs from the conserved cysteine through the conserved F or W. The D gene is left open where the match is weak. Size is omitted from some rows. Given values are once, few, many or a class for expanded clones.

TGTGCCAGCAGCTTAGCAAGTCGCGGGATCCGTACTGAAGCTTTCTTT CASSLASRGIRTEAFF 16 TRBV7-9 few TRBJ1-1 NA
TGTGCCAGCAGCCTCTACAGGGGGACTGAAGCTTTCTTT CASSLYRGTEAFF 13 TRBV14 NA TRBJ1-1 TRBD1
TGTGCCAGCAGTCGTAACCGGGAGGGCCTCCATGAGCAGTTCTTC CASSRNREGLHEQFF 15 TRBV27 NA TRBJ2-1 TRBD2
TGTGCCAGCAGCCCGGGACAGTTGAGGGATACGCAGTATTTT CASSPGQLRDTQYF 14 TRBV7-8 NA TRBJ2-3 TRBD1
TGTGCCAGCAGCTTGGAGGGGGCTGGGGCCAACGTCCTGACTTTC CASSLEGAGANVLTF 15 TRBV5-8 NA TRBJ2-6 NA
TGTGCCAGCAGTGAACGCAACAGCCCTACCCTCCACTTT CASSERNSPTLHF 13 TRBV2 NA TRBJ1-6 NA
TGTGCCAGCAGTTTAGGACAACTAAATCAGCCCCAGCATTTT CASSLGQLNQPQHF 14 TRBV6-6 NA TRBJ1-5 NA
TGTGCCAGCAGCCACCCCTTGGCGGAAGAGCAGTTCTTC CASSHPLAEEQFF 13 TRBV5-4 NA TRBJ2-1 NA
TGTGCCAGCAGCCCAAGAGTAGCGGTGCGCACAGATACGCAGTATTTT CASSPRVAVRTDTQYF 16 TRBV3-1/TRBV3-2 NA TRBJ2-3 NA
TGTGCCAGCAGTGGGACTAGCGGGAACACCGGGGAGCTGTTTTTT CASSGTSGNTGELFF 15 TRBV2 once TRBJ2-2 TRBD2
TGTGCCAGCAGCCAAGGAGGGGGGGGTGCTAACTATGGCTACACCTTC CASSQGGGGANYGYTF 16 TRBV4-2 NA TRBJ1-2 NA
TGTGCCAGCAGTGAGATACAGGGTTTTGGAAACACCATATATTTT CASSEIQGFGNTIYF 15 TRBV2 NA TRBJ1-3 NA
TGTGCCAGCTCACCACTCGGGACAGGGGGATCCTACGAGCAGTACTTC CASSPLGTGGSYEQYF 16 TRBV18 NA TRBJ2-7 TRBD1
TGTGCCAGCAGCCAATTGGGACAGGGGAGTACTGGAAACACCATATATTTT CASSQLGQGSTGNTIYF 17 TRBV3-1/TRBV3-2 NA TRBJ1-3 TRBD1
TGTGCCAGCAGTGGAGTACAGGGGGCTTTTTACGAGCAGTACTTC CASSGVQGAFYEQYF 15 TRBV28 NA TRBJ2-7 TRBD1
TGCAGCGTTGAAAGAGACTTGAACACTGAAGCTTTCTTT CSVERDLNTEAFF 13 TRBV29-1 NA TRBJ1-1 NA
TGTGCCAGCAGGGAGGGACTACCCGGGGAGCTGTTTTTT CASREGLPGELFF 13 TRBV11-2 NA TRBJ2-2 TRBD2
TGTGCCGGCAGTGAAGCGCGCGGGGTGTCACCCCTCCACTTT CAGSEARGVSPLHF 14 TRBV6-1 NA TRBJ1-6 NA
TGTGCCAGCAGCTTAATCGGCAGAAGGGGCGCAGATACGCAGTATTTT CASSLIGRRGADTQYF 16 TRBV11-2 NA TRBJ2-3 NA
TGCGCCAGCAGCCCGGGACTAGCGGCCGGCACAGATACGCAGTATTTT CASSPGLAAGTDTQYF 16 TRBV5-1 many TRBJ2-3 TRBD2
TGTGCCAGCAGTTACTCGATGGCTCGTGATCAGCCCCAGCATTTT CASSYSMARDQPQHF 15 TRBV6-5 NA TRBJ1-5 NA
TGTGCCAGCAGTGATGGAGGGGATAAATGCTTC CASSDGGDKCF 11 TRBV2 NA TRBJ2-7 NA
TGTGCCAGCAGCTCAGGGACTAGCGGGAGAGGCATCCCTTACAATGAGCAGTTCTTC CASSSGTSGRGIPYNEQFF 19 TRBV7-3 NA TRBJ2-1 TRBD2
TGTGCCAGCAGACCAGGACAGTTGTTATCCTATGGCTACACCTTC CASRPGQLLSYGYTF 15 TRBV28 NA TRBJ1-2 NA
TGTGCCAGCAGTCGCCCAAGGGGGAAAACCTACAATGAGCAGTTCTTC CASSRPRGKTYNEQFF 16 TRBV6-2/TRBV6-3 NA TRBJ2-1 NA
TGTGCCAGCAGCCCCTATCTTATGGGACTCTCTGAAGCTTTCTTT CASSPYLMGLSEAFF 15 TRBV7-8 NA TRBJ1-1 NA
TGCAGTGCTAGTGCTTACAGGGAGAGCACAGATACGCAGTATTTT CSASAYRESTDTQYF 15 TRBV20-1 NA TRBJ2-3 NA
TGTGCCAGCAGTTCTGGAGGCTCTGGAAACACCATATATTTT CASSSGGSGNTIYF 14 TRBV6-2/TRBV6-3 NA TRBJ1-3 NA
TGTGCCAGCAACTTTGCAGGGACTTGGGGTACCTACGAGCAGTACTTC CASNFAGTWGTYEQYF 16 TRBV7-3 NA TRBJ2-7 NA
TGTGCCAGCAGCTTAGTGTCCCAGGGCGGGGGAGAGACCCAGTACTTC CASSLVSQGGGETQYF 16 TRBV7-9 once TRBJ2-5 TRBD2
TGTGCCAGCAGCCGGGACTGGCGCTACAATGAGCAGTTCTTC CASSRDWRYNEQFF 14 TRBV5-8 NA TRBJ2-1 NA
TGTGCCACCAGTGATTCCTTTTTTGTAGCGGGAGGGAATGAGCAGTTCTTC CATSDSFFVAGGNEQFF 17 TRBV24-1 NA TRBJ2-1 TRBD2
TGCGCCAGCAGCCGGTTCCCACAGGGAACTAATGAAAAACTGTTTTTT CASSRFPQGTNEKLFF 16 TRBV4-3 few TRBJ1-4 NA
TGCGCCAGCAGCTTACAGGGTCCAAGCTACGAGCAGTACTTC CASSLQGPSYEQYF 14 TRBV5-1 NA TRBJ2-7 NA
TGTGCCAGCAGAAAGGGACAGACTATCTATGGCTACACCTTC CASRKGQTIYGYTF 14 TRBV6-5 once TRBJ1-2 TRBD1
TGTGCCAGCTCACCGTTGGCGGCGGCAACTTACGAGCAGTACTTC CASSPLAAATYEQYF 15 TRBV18 NA TRBJ2-7 NA
TGCAGTGCGGTTCGGGGAGTCCCAGCTTTCTTT CSAVRGVPAFF 11 TRBV20-1 NA TRBJ1-1 NA
TGCGCCAGCAGCTTGGGAACTAGCACGGCGAACACCGGGGAGCTGTTTTTT CASSLGTSTANTGELFF 17 TRBV5-1 once TRBJ2-2 NA
TGTGCCAGCACCATACTAGTTATCGATGAGCAGTTCTTC CASTILVIDEQFF 13 TRBV12-3/TRBV12-4 NA TRBJ2-1 NA
TGCGCCAGCAGCGAACGGGAAAGCACAGATACGCAGTATTTT CASSERESTDTQYF 14 TRBV5-1 NA TRBJ2-3 NA
TGTGCCAGCAGTTTATCTCAGGACAGGGGGCTACCCCGTAGGGATGGCTACACCTTC CASSLSQDRGLPRRDGYTF 19 TRBV28 NA TRBJ1-2 TRBD1
TGTGCCAGCAGCTCCTACAGGTTAAAGGAGCAGTTCTTC CASSSYRLKEQFF 13 TRBV7-2 few TRBJ2-1 NA
TGTGCCAGCAGTCTTACAGGGGTCGGCTACACCTTC CASSLTGVGYTF 12 TRBV28 NA TRBJ1-2 TRBD1
TGTGCCAGCAGCCAAGACGGGGTAGCCCACGAGCAGTACTTC CASSQDGVAHEQYF 14 TRBV4-2 NA TRBJ2-7 NA
TGTGCCAGCATCCAGGGGGCTAGGACTGAAGCTTTCTTT CASIQGARTEAFF 13 TRBV6-5 NA TRBJ1-1 TRBD1
TGCGCCAGCAGCCAAGGGACAGGACCCCAAGAGACCCAGTACTTC CASSQGTGPQETQYF 15 TRBV4-3 NA TRBJ2-5 TRBD1
TGTGCCTGGAATCTGGCAGGGGGAACCGGGGAGCTGTTTTTT CAWNLAGGTGELFF 14 TRBV30 once TRBJ2-2 TRBD1
TGTGCCAGTAGTATTTCGTTCACCGGGGAGCTGTTTTTT CASSISFTGELFF 13 TRBV19 NA TRBJ2-2 NA
TGTGCCACCAGCCCTCGTGGGGGCAGTTACGAGCAGTACTTC CATSPRGGSYEQYF 14 TRBV15 NA TRBJ2-7 NA
TGTGCCTGGACAGAAAGGACAGGGGGCTATCAGCCCCAGCATTTT CAWTERTGGYQPQHF 15 TRBV30 few TRBJ1-5 TRBD1
TGCGCCAGCAGCCCCGGGACAGGGTACACCGGGGGCTACACCTTC CASSPGTGYTGGYTF 15 TRBV5-1 NA TRBJ1-2 TRBD1
TGTGCCAGCAGCGATGGCGGGGCCGAAAAGTTCTTC CASSDGGAEKFF 12 TRBV5-6 few TRBJ2-1 NA
TGTGCCAGCAGTCACGCGGGACAGGGCCCCTATGGCTACACCTTC CASSHAGQGPYGYTF 15 TRBV2 NA TRBJ1-2 TRBD1
TGTGCCAGCAGTTTAAACAGGGGCAATTCACCCCTCCACTTT CASSLNRGNSPLHF 14 TRBV28 NA TRBJ1-6 TRBD1
TGTGCCAGCAGCGACCGGGACCAAGAGACCCAGTACTTC CASSDRDQETQYF 13 TRBV9 few TRBJ2-5 NA
TGTGCCAGCAGTTCCATTCTCAGGGAATCCCAACAGCCCCAGCATTTT CASSSILRESQQPQHF 16 TRBV28 few TRBJ1-5 NA
TGCAGCGTTGAACATCAGACTCAAGAGACCCAGTACTTC CSVEHQTQETQYF 13 TRBV29-1 NA TRBJ2-5 NA
TGCGCCAGCAGCCAAGTGGACAGGGGGCCGAACTATGGCTACACCTTC CASSQVDRGPNYGYTF 16 TRBV4-1 NA TRBJ1-2 TRBD1
TGTGCCTGGACTGGACTAGCGGGAGGGACCCAGTACTTC CAWTGLAGGTQYF 13 TRBV30 few TRBJ2-5 TRBD2